These 2 T cell receptor beta chains were sequenced from one sample in a study of blood T cells in healthy people across ages. Primed by a sample-barcoded 5' primer and a J-beta primer mix, a second PCR proceeded for roughly 7 to 12 cycles. One entry per CDR3 protein results from TCRdb running MiXCR on the 5' RACE reads. The data show fewer than 1.5 million distinct CDR3 sequences, 42% seen once. Input material: blood. The receptors were gathered from a woman aged 18-29 years in good health.

J is TRBJ2-5 and V is TRBV27; perhaps TRBD1 as D (5 bases). With 3 bases removed from V and 3 bases from J, the gap between germline ends came to 14 bases. This CDR3 region has 15 residues. Germline loops: CDR1 MNHEY, CDR2 SMNVEV (reference sequence). Here the CDR3 reads CASSLFRSGKETQYF. The CDR3 coding sequence is TGTGCCAGCAGTTTGTTTAGGTCAGGGAAAGAGACCCAGTACTTC.

This clonotype was detected a few times. This chain links TRBV9 with TRBJ1-2, with D possibly TRBD1 on 5 matching bases. Trimming left V 0 bases short and J 0 bases short, with 15 bases between. Looked up from germline, CDR1 is SGDLS and CDR2 is YYNGEE. This CDR3 region has 17 residues. CDR3 in DNA: TGTGCCAGCAGCGTAGCTGGGGGGAGAGCTCCTAACTATGGCTACACCTTC. It translates to CASSVAGGRAPNYGYTF.